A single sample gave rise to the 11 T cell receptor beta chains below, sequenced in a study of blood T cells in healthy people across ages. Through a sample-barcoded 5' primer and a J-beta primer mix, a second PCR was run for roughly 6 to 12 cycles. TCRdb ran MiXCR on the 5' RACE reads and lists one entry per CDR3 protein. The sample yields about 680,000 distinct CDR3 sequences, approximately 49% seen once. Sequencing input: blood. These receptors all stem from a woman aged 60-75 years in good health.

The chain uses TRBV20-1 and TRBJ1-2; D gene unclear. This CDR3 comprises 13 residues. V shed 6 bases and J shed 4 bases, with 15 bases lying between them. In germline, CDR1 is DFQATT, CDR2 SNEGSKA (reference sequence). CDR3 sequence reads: CSAASGPGYGYTF. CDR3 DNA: TGCAGTGCAGCCTCCGGGCCGGGCTATGGCTACACCTTC.

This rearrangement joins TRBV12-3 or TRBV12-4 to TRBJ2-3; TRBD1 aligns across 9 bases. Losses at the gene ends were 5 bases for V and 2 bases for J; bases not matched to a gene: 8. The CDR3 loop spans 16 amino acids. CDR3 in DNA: TGTGCCAGCAGTCGGGACAGGGTCAGTCTCACAGATACGCAGTATTTT. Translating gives CASSRDRVSLTDTQYF.

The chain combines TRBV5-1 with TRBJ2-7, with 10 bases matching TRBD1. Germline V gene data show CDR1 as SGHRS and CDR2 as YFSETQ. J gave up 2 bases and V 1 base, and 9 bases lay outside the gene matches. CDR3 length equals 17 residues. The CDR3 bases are TGCGCCAGCAGCTTGCCGCGACAGGGGGCGACTACCTACGAGCAGTACTTC. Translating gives CASSLPRQGATTYEQYF.

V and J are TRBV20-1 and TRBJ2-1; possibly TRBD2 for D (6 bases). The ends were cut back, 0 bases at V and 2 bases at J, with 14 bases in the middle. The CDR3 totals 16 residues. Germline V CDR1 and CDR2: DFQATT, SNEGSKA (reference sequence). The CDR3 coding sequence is TGCAGTGCTAGAGATCCCACTGGCGGGACCTACAATGAGCAGTTCTTC. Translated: CSARDPTGGTYNEQFF.

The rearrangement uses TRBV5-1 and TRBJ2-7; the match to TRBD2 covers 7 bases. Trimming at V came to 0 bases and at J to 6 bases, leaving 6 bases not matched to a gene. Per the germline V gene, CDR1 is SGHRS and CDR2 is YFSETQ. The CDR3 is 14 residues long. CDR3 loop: CASSLAGRDGEQYF. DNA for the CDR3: TGCGCCAGCAGCTTGGCTGGGAGGGACGGCGAGCAGTACTTC. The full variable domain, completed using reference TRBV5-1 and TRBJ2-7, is KAGVTQTPRYLIKTRGQQVTLSCSPISGHRSVSWYQQTPGQGLQFLFEYFSETQRNKGNFPGRFSGRQFSNSRSEMNVSTLELGDSALYLCASSLAGRDGEQYFGPGTRLTVT.

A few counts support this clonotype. CDR3 protein: CASSRRRTGVNYGYTF. The CDR3 nucleotides are TGTGCCAGCAGCCGACGAAGGACAGGGGTGAACTATGGCTACACCTTC. The chain combines TRBV7-9 with TRBJ1-2; the match to TRBD1 covers 9 bases. This CDR3 comprises 16 residues. The germline CDR1 and CDR2 sequences are SEHNR and FQNEAQ (reference sequence). V trimming: 5 bases; J trimming: 2 bases; junction bases outside the gene matches: 9.

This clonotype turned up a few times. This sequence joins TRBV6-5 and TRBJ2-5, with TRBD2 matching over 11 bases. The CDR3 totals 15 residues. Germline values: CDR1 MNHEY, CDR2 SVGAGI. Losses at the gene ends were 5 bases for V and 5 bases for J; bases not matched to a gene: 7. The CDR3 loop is CASSQGLAAWETQYF. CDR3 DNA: TGTGCCAGCAGTCAGGGACTAGCGGCTTGGGAGACCCAGTACTTC.

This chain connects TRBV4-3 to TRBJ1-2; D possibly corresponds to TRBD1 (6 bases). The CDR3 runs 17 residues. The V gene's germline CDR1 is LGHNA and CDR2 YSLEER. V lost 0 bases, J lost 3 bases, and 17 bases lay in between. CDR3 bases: TGCGCCAGCAGCCAAGATGAGATTAGCGGACAGCACTATGGCTACACCTTC. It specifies CASSQDEISGQHYGYTF.

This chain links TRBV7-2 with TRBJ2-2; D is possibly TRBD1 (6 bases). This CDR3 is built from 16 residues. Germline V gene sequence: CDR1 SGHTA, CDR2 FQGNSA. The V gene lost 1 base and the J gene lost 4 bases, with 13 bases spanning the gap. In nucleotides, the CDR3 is TGTGCCAGCAGCTTAGGAGTACAGGGTCCCACCGGGGAGCTGTTTTTT. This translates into CASSLGVQGPTGELFF.

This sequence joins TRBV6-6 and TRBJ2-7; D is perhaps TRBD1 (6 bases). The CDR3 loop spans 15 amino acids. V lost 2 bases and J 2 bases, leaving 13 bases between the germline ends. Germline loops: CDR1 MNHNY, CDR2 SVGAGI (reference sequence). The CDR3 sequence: CASSYLGTPTYEQYF. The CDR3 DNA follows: TGTGCCAGCAGTTACCTCGGGACACCAACCTACGAGCAGTACTTC.

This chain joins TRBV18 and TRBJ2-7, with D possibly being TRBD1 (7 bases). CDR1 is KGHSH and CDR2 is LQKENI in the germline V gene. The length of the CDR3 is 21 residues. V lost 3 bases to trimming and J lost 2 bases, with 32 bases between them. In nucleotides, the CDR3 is TGTGCCAGCTCACCGGGAGGTAGGATTGACAGGGCGCCACTTAATACCTACGAGCAGTACTTC. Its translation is CASSPGGRIDRAPLNTYEQYF.